Here is one T cell receptor (beta chain) with its context. What it binds is unknown. Measured with immunoSEQ multiplex PCR; TCRdb has only the in-frame clones, and not every one. The repertoire holds roughly 48,000 clones, with about 80% as singletons. Single viable CD3+CD4+CD8-CD45RO+ cells were sorted as the memory CD4+ T cells. Serostatus was set by detecting CMV pp150, pp28, p38, p52 IgG. Positive selection with CD4 microbeads enriched total CD4+ T cells. This record comes from a study of memory CD4+ T cells and cytomegalovirus serostatus. Study-wide results and caveats: The CMV-associated TCR signature appears largely within the CD4+ memory repertoire.

Germline V lookup: CDR1 MNHNS, CDR2 SASEGT. The germline V and J ends were trimmed by 8 bases and 4 bases, with 12 bases remaining between them. The CDR3 runs to 13 residues. The sample comprised memory CD4+ T cells from blood. This TCR derives from an adult in good health and CMV-seropositive. The rearrangement joins TRBV6-1 to TRBJ1-3, with D possibly being TRBD1 (6 bases). This chain's CDR3 is CASQGSVGNTIYF. Here the CDR3 DNA reads TGTGCCAGCCAGGGGTCAGTGGGAAACACCATATATTTT.